This T cell receptor beta chain was sequenced for a study of Ad26.COV2.S vaccination and SARS-CoV-2 variants. This table comes from immunoSEQ multiplex PCR, and its TCRdb copy is limited to in-frame clones, with some not included. The sample contains 300,000 to 400,000 clones, roughly 84% of which appear only once. Treatment here: some 19 received Ad26.COV2.S at low or high dose, single or two shots; a few received placebo; per-sample allocation not given. Day 63 following the first vaccine or placebo injection was when the samples were taken. Germline-derived CDR1 and CDR2 are LNHDA and SQIVND (reference sequence). This CDR3 is 16 amino acids long. The trim removed 6 bases at V and 4 bases at J, leaving 13 bases unmatched.

V and J are TRBV19 and TRBJ2-7; 9 bases are shared with TRBD1. The material was peripheral blood, obtained in a trial of Ad26.COV2.S vaccine versus placebo. The clonotype comes from a person aged 18 to 59 who received the Ad26.COV2.S COVID-19 vaccine or a placebo. The DNA for the CDR3 is TGTGCCAGTAGCCAATTACCGGGACAGGGACGTTACGAGCAGTACTTC. Residues: CASSQLPGQGRYEQYF. The full variable domain, in which reference TRBV19 and TRBJ2-7 provide the parts outside the CDR3, is DGGITQSPKYLFRKEGQNVTLSCEQNLNHDAMYWYRQDPGQGLRLIYYSQIVNDFQKGDIAEGYSVSREKKESFPLTVTSAQKNPTAFYLCASSQLPGQGRYEQYFGPGTRLTVT.